One sample yielded the 17 T cell receptor beta chains listed below, sequenced in a study of Graves' ophthalmopathy and Graves' hyperthyroidism (dated 2018 in TCRdb). Sequenced on an Illumina HiSeq 2000. TCR beta CDR3 regions were amplified from RNA transcripts for repertoire sequencing. The first round was an RT-PCR using HTBI primers with the Qiagen OneStep RT-PCR kit, and this first round was followed by a second-round multiplex PCR, then size selection and purification. Using fastp at Q25 and MiXCR, TCRdb reprocessed the public reads and kept productive beta chains. Each CDR3 protein appears once, grouped with its most common genes and DNA. The sample table contains tens of thousands of distinct CDR3 sequences; only one count was recorded for 52% of them. The top ten clones comprise roughly 18% of the sample. The sequenced sample consisted of peripheral blood. The receptors originated from an adult man with Graves' ophthalmopathy.

The sample holds a few counts of this clonotype. The J gene is TRBJ2-2, the V gene TRBV24-1, with no clear D. This CDR3 has 16 residues. The germline V and J ends were trimmed by 0 bases and 0 bases, with 7 bases remaining between them. Per the germline V gene, CDR1 is KGHDR and CDR2 is SFDVKD. This CDR3 reads CATSDLYRSNTGELFF. DNA for the CDR3: TGTGCCACCAGTGATTTGTACCGATCGAACACCGGGGAGCTGTTTTTT.

As regards this clonotype: This may arise from a read error, as a much more abundant clone is one base away. This chain uses TRBV28 with TRBJ1-4, with D unclear. CDR3 length: 16 amino acids. Germline lookup yields CDR1 MDHEN and CDR2 SYDVKM. The CDR3 DNA follows: TGTGCCAGCATTCAAGGCGGCAGTCCTTTTAATGAAAAACTGTCTTTT. Translation gives CASIQGGSPFNEKLSF.

The chain links TRBV7-3 to TRBJ2-6, with D uncertain. In germline, CDR1 is SGHTA, CDR2 FQGTGA. This CDR3 is built from 16 residues. V was shortened by 5 bases and J by 4 bases, with 15 bases between the two germline ends. In DNA, the CDR3 is TGTGCCAGCAGCCATGCAATAGCTGAGGGGGCCAACGTCCTGACTTTC. This translates into CASSHAIAEGANVLTF.

The chain is built from TRBV6-6 and TRBJ2-7; D not certain. Per germline, CDR1 MNHNY and CDR2 SVGAGI (reference sequence). Trimming removed 2 bases from V and 2 bases from J, with 7 bases in between. The CDR3 extends over 13 amino acids. The DNA for the CDR3 is TGTGCCAGCAGTTACGGCGAAACCTACGAGCAGTACTTC. Encoded protein: CASSYGETYEQYF.

The genes are TRBV20-1 and TRBJ1-1; possible D gene TRBD1, 5 bases. V dropped 6 bases and J dropped 7 bases, with 9 bases sitting between them. This CDR3 contains 10 residues. CDR1 DFQATT and CDR2 SNEGSKA come from the germline V gene (reference sequence). The CDR3 protein is CSARDVEAFF. Here the CDR3 DNA reads TGCAGTGCCCGGGACGTTGAAGCTTTCTTT.

As to this clonotype: Given the absence of the conserved phenylalanine or tryptophan at the CDR3 end, a read error is likely. The chain joins TRBV12-3 or TRBV12-4 to TRBJ2-1; no reliable D call. Trimming took 5 bases from V and 1 from J, leaving 12 bases between them. There are 15 residues in the CDR3. CDR3 protein: CASSRTRGSYNEQFC. Here the CDR3 DNA reads TGTGCCAGCAGTCGGACCCGAGGATCCTACAATGAGCAGTTCTGC.

The genes are TRBV9 and TRBJ1-1, with 11 nucleotides matching TRBD1. Germline assignment: CDR1 SGDLS and CDR2 YYNGEE. V lost 0 bases, J lost 10 bases, and 14 bases stayed unmatched. This CDR3 region has 17 residues. In DNA form, the CDR3 reads TGTGCCAGCAGCGTAGGAAAGTGCAGCGCGGGACAGGGGGGAGCTTTCTTT. This encodes CASSVGKCSAGQGGAFF.

This clonotype was seen ten or more times. The rearrangement uses TRBV6-1 and TRBJ1-5; D is perhaps TRBD1 (5 bases). The CDR3 runs 14 residues. Between the trimmed V and J ends, which lost 3 bases and 5 bases, there was a span of 11 bases. Germline V lookup: CDR1 MNHNS, CDR2 SASEGT. CDR3 bases: TGTGCCAGCAGTGATCGAGGGGCCTATCAGCCCCAGCATTTT. It translates to CASSDRGAYQPQHF.

In this sample, this clonotype turned up many times. The chain has TRBV5-6 and TRBJ2-1; TRBD2 matches at 14 bases. The germline CDR1 and CDR2 sequences are SGHDT and YYEEEE. J was trimmed by 8 bases and V by 4 bases; bases with no gene match: 5. The CDR3 consists of 15 residues. CDR3 nucleotides: TGTGCCAGCAGCCCGACTAGCGGGAGGGTCTATGAGCAGTTCTTC. This gives the protein CASSPTSGRVYEQFF. The full variable domain, with the rest looked up from reference TRBV5-6 and TRBJ2-1, is DAGVTQSPTHLIKTRGQQVTLRCSPKSGHDTVSWYQQALGQGPQFIFQYYEEEERQRGNFPDRFSGHQFPNYSSELNVNALLLGDSALYLCASSPTSGRVYEQFFGPGTRLTVL.

This clonotype came up once. The rearrangement links TRBV20-1 to TRBJ2-7; D is perhaps TRBD2 (7 bases). The CDR3 consists of 13 residues. The germline gives CDR1 DFQATT, CDR2 SNEGSKA (reference sequence). Trimming took 3 bases from V and 7 from J, leaving 16 bases between them. The CDR3 nucleotides are TGCAGTGCTAGGCGGGCGGGGGCCCAGGAGCAGTACTTC. It encodes CSARRAGAQEQYF.

A remark on this clonotype: At one of its ends the junction is not consistent with the germline gene, which may arise from a read error. The V and J genes are TRBV7-2 and TRBJ2-1; weak D call: TRBD1 (5 bases). This CDR3 is 17 amino acids long. The germline gives CDR1 SGHTA, CDR2 FQGNSA. The CDR3 DNA reads TGTGCCAGCAGCTTAAAAGCAAACAGGTTAATTAACAATGAGCAGCTCTTC. Translating it yields CASSLKANRLINNEQLF.

At least ten counts were recorded for this clonotype. The chain joins TRBV28 to TRBJ2-5, with D maybe TRBD1 (5 bases). Germline CDR1 reads MDHEN; CDR2 reads SYDVKM. CDR3 length: 13 residues. Trimming removed 5 bases from V and 6 bases from J, with 13 bases in between. CDR3 DNA: TGTGCCAGCAGTACCCCAGGGCCGAAGACCCAGTACTTC. Translating it yields CASSTPGPKTQYF. Using reference TRBV28 and TRBJ2-5 for the parts outside the CDR3, the full variable domain is DVKVTQSSRYLVKRTGEKVFLECVQDMDHENMFWYRQDPGLGLRLIYFSYDVKMKEKGDIPEGYSVSREKKERFSLILESASTNQTSMYLCASSTPGPKTQYFGPGTRLLVL.

The table lists this clonotype with a few counts. The chain combines TRBV20-1 with TRBJ2-7, with a tentative D call TRBD2 (5 bases). This CDR3 has 15 residues. Per germline, CDR1 DFQATT and CDR2 SNEGSKA (reference sequence). The V end lost 0 bases, the J end lost 6 bases, and 18 bases lay between the germline ends. This chain's CDR3 is CSARDGFRTPTEQYF. The CDR3 nucleotides are TGCAGTGCTAGAGATGGATTCAGGACTCCCACCGAGCAGTACTTC.

In this sample, this clonotype turned up many times. The chain recombines TRBV30 with TRBJ2-3; possible D gene TRBD2, 5 bases. The CDR3 is made up of 14 amino acids. Trimming pared 3 bases from V and 1 base from J, leaving 11 bases between. Germline assignment: CDR1 GTSNPN and CDR2 SVGIG (reference sequence). The CDR3 sequence is CAWSQGRGTDTQYF. Written as DNA, the CDR3 is TGTGCCTGGAGCCAAGGGCGGGGCACAGATACGCAGTATTTT.

The chain carries TRBV10-2 and TRBJ1-3; D unclear. The CDR3 extends over 13 amino acids. The germline V gene has CDR1 WSHSY and CDR2 SAAADI. Trimming cost V 0 bases and J 4 bases, with 4 bases left between them. CDR3 in DNA: TGCGCCAGCAGTGAGTCAGCGGGAAACACCATATATTTT. The encoded protein is CASSESAGNTIYF.

The J gene is TRBJ1-2, the V gene TRBV14; D is unclear. This CDR3 contains 15 residues. V was pared by 1 base and J by 3 bases, with 12 bases between. Looked up from germline, CDR1 is SGHDN and CDR2 is FVKESK. CDR3 DNA sequence: TGTGCCAGCAGCCAAGTTCGAGGAGGGCACTATGGCTACACCTTC. Its protein is CASSQVRGGHYGYTF.

Ten or more counts support this clonotype. The V call is TRBV20-1, the J call TRBJ2-1, with TRBD2 identical over 9 bases. Trimming took 2 bases from V and 4 from J; bases not matched to a gene: 6. This CDR3 has 15 residues. CDR1 is DFQATT and CDR2 is SNEGSKA in the germline V gene (reference sequence). The CDR3 loop is CSARRLAGMYNEQFF. DNA of the CDR3: TGCAGTGCTAGACGGCTAGCGGGAATGTACAATGAGCAGTTCTTC.